This record concerns one T cell receptor (beta chain) sequence. Antigen specificity is unknown. Time point denoted: week 35, safety follow-up. A 20-mer mutant IDH1 peptide at 300 ug was injected subcutaneously with topical imiquimod. Germline assignment: CDR1 SGHNT and CDR2 YYREEE (reference sequence). The CDR3 extends over 14 amino acids. Trimming removed 5 bases at V and 5 bases at J, with 14 bases between. Assay used: immunoSEQ multiplex PCR; TCRdb lists only in-frame clones, some missing. The sample contains tens of thousands of clones, over 60% of which appear only once. The sample is drawn from a study of a mutant IDH1 vaccine in newly diagnosed glioma.

Sequencing used PBMCs, obtained from a glioma patient whose treatment included an IDH1 peptide vaccine. The chain couples TRBV5-4 to TRBJ1-3; tentatively, D is TRBD1 (5 bases). The TCR was taken from a man aged 35 to 55 with glioma. CDR3 region: CASRQWGNRNTIYF. CDR3 nucleotides: TGTGCCAGCAGGCAATGGGGGAACCGAAACACCATATATTTT.